This entry lists 11 T cell receptor beta chains sequenced from one sample in a study of cytomegalovirus exposure and HLA in healthy donors. PCR amplification relied on 60 Vbeta primers (plus 13 Jbeta primers). The assay was immunoSEQ multiplex PCR, and TCRdb's table has in-frame clones only and misses some. The sample has approximately 190,000 clones; over 75% are singletons. Sequenced input: PBMCs. These TCRs come from a man aged 45-65 years in good health and CMV-seronegative.

This clone appeared a few times. V and J are TRBV19 and TRBJ1-6; D gene unclear. The CDR3 length is 12 residues. Deletions cut 4 bases from V and 6 bases from J, with 4 bases between. The germline V gene has CDR1 LNHDA and CDR2 SQIVND (reference sequence). The CDR3, as DNA: TGTGCCAGTAGTAACTTTAATTCACCCCTCCACTTT. Translation: CASSNFNSPLHF.

A single count supports this clone. V and J are TRBV4-1 and TRBJ2-3; 8 nucleotides match TRBD2. CDR1 and CDR2 (germline): MGHRA, YSYEKL. Trimming took 0 bases from V and 0 from J; bases not matched to a gene: 8. CDR3 length equals 18 residues. The CDR3 spells CASSQDVKRGSSTDTQYF. DNA for the CDR3: TGCGCCAGCAGCCAAGACGTTAAGCGGGGGTCTAGCACAGATACGCAGTATTTT.

This sequence joins TRBV11-2 and TRBJ2-5; D unresolved. The tail of the sequence fits TRBJ2-7 better, so the J call may be wrong. This CDR3 is 12 amino acids long. Germline lookup yields CDR1 SGHAT and CDR2 FQNNGV. The CDR3 DNA follows: TGTGCCAGCAGTCGTCTTTCCTACGAGCAGTACTTC. This encodes CASSRLSYEQYF.

V usage is TRBV7-9 and J usage is TRBJ1-1; D may be TRBD1 (6 bases). Trimming pared 5 bases from V and 8 bases from J, leaving 9 bases between. The CDR3 consists of 11 residues. Germline CDR1 is SEHNR and CDR2 is FQNEAQ (reference sequence). CDR3 residues: CASSPGQEAFF. For the CDR3, the DNA is TGTGCCAGCAGCCCCGGACAGGAAGCTTTCTTT.

The chain's CDR3 is CASSPGQDTGELFF. The CDR3, as DNA: TGTGCCAGTAGTCCGGGACAGGACACCGGGGAGCTGTTTTTT. The J gene is TRBJ2-2, the V gene TRBV19, with 8 positions matching TRBD1. Germline CDR1 is LNHDA and CDR2 is SQIVND (reference sequence). The V and J ends lost 5 bases and 3 bases, in that order; junction bases with no gene match: 2. The CDR3 runs to 14 residues.

This clone has only a few counts. The chain links TRBV4-2 to TRBJ2-7; D may be TRBD2 (6 bases). Per germline, CDR1 LGHNA and CDR2 YNFKEQ. This CDR3 is 16 amino acids long. The V gene lost 0 bases and the J gene lost 0 bases, with 12 bases spanning the gap. CDR3 in amino acids: CASSQDLALVSYEQYF. CDR3 DNA: TGTGCCAGCAGCCAAGACCTAGCGCTGGTCTCCTACGAGCAGTACTTC.

The rearrangement links TRBV5-1 to TRBJ1-1; a weak D match, TRBD1 (5 bases). Looked up from germline, CDR1 is SGHRS and CDR2 is YFSETQ. The CDR3 is made up of 14 amino acids. V shed 3 bases and J shed 1 base, with 10 bases lying between them. CDR3 sequence (DNA): TGCGCCAGCAGCTATGGGGCTGGGAACACTGAAGCTTTCTTT. This sequence encodes CASSYGAGNTEAFF.

The chain employs TRBV6-5 and TRBJ2-7; D is ambiguous. CDR3 length: 15 amino acids. Germline V CDR1 and CDR2: MNHEY, SVGAGI. V lost 6 bases and J 7 bases, leaving 22 bases between the germline ends. The CDR3 bases are TGTGCCAGCAGGACGGGTCCCTCAGCGAATTGGGAGCAGTACTTC. Translation gives CASRTGPSANWEQYF.

V and J are TRBV6-5 and TRBJ2-5; D is possibly TRBD2 (6 bases). The CDR3 runs 14 residues. Trimming left V 5 bases short and J 5 bases short, with 15 bases between. Germline V gene lookup returns CDR1 MNHEY and CDR2 SVGAGI. The CDR3 bases are TGTGCCAGCAGTGGGTTGGGGGGACTGGAGACCCAGTACTTC. Its translation: CASSGLGGLETQYF.

The CDR3 DNA reads TGCAGCGCCTTGACAGGGGAGGAGACCCAGTACTTC. Its translation: CSALTGEETQYF. The rearrangement links TRBV29-1 to TRBJ2-5, with 8 bases aligning to TRBD1. Germline assignment: CDR1 SQVTM and CDR2 ANQGSEA. J was trimmed by 5 bases and V by 7 bases; bases with no gene match: 6. This CDR3 contains 12 residues.

The chain couples TRBV7-9 to TRBJ1-2; no clear D gene. In germline, CDR1 is SEHNR, CDR2 FQNEAQ (reference sequence). This CDR3 has 13 amino acids. The germline V and J ends were trimmed by 2 bases and 8 bases, with 12 bases remaining between them. The chain's CDR3 is CASSLQEIKGYTF. The CDR3, as DNA: TGTGCCAGCAGCTTACAGGAAATAAAGGGCTACACCTTC.